The source of this TCR beta chain is a study of T cell responses to AZD1222 COVID-19 vaccine. Study-wide background: Pooled in the analysis were second doses at about 4 or about 12 weeks. The study's findings and limits: Spike-specific TCR breadth and depth both grew after two AZD1222 doses. The CD4 TCRs associated with vaccination extended across spike and predominated at 160-218 and 743-854. Donors, mostly white British, included more females; clonal diversity was possibly underestimated.

Turning to this clone: Its antigen is unknown.

Germline V lookup: CDR1 SGHDN, CDR2 FVKESK. The CDR3 spans 15 residues. V gave up 2 bases and J gave up 3 bases, with 11 bases separating them. Sequencing was performed with immunoSEQ multiplex PCR; in TCRdb, only in-frame clones are kept and a portion is missing. The table lists 140,000 or so clones, around 89% of them singletons. The source material was peripheral blood, sampled on day 0 of AZD1222 vaccination. This sequence joins TRBV14 and TRBJ2-1; D is possibly TRBD2 (5 bases). This TCR was recovered from an adult in good health. The CDR3 spells CASSQLFGNYNEQFF. CDR3 nucleotides: TGTGCCAGCAGCCAACTTTTCGGGAACTACAATGAGCAGTTCTTC.